The rows below give T cell receptor beta chains drawn from one sample of a study of blood T cell repertoires in COVID-19. TCRdb's table, derived via immunoSEQ multiplex PCR, lists solely in-frame clones and lacks some. The sample yields about 200,000 clones, about 83% seen once. The specimen was peripheral blood. The receptors here all came from a woman in her 40s with active or convalescent COVID-19. Each CDR3 is given with its conserved first and last residue. Clone size is stated in some rows and not others, as once, few, many or a class when expanded.

size: NA
V: TRBV7-3
J: TRBJ1-1
CDR3: CASSLSSLTEAFF

size: once
V: TRBV6-5
J: TRBJ2-3
CDR3: CASSYSIAGFTDTQYF

size: NA
V: TRBV3-1/TRBV3-2
J: TRBJ1-1
CDR3: CASSPGGTFIPTVKTEAFF

size: few
V: TRBV19
J: TRBJ1-4
CDR3: CASSRTGYNEKLFF

size: NA
V: TRBV7-8
J: TRBJ1-2
CDR3: CASSLGQGGYGYTF

size: NA
V: TRBV19
J: TRBJ1-5
CDR3: CASTRAGTGSYSNQPQHF

size: once
V: TRBV4-1
J: TRBJ1-5
CDR3: CASSQGSQVGNQPQHF

size: NA
V: TRBV2
J: TRBJ2-5
CDR3: CASRKGKGGEETQYF

size: NA
V: TRBV2
J: TRBJ1-4
CDR3: CASNRAATNEKLFF

size: NA
V: TRBV30
J: TRBJ1-2
CDR3: CAWRSNYGYTF

size: few
V: TRBV27
J: TRBJ1-5
CDR3: CASRGTGGYQPQHF

size: NA
V: TRBV28
J: TRBJ1-2
CDR3: CASRLGGGNNYGYTF

size: NA
V: TRBV7-2
J: TRBJ2-2
CDR3: CASSLGPSGSGTGELFF

size: NA
V: TRBV3-1/TRBV3-2
J: TRBJ1-1
CDR3: CASSQSRGDTEAFF

size: NA
V: TRBV5-1
J: TRBJ2-4
CDR3: CASSLELGEKNIQYF

size: NA
V: TRBV7-9
J: TRBJ1-1
CDR3: CASSPSWNTEAFF

size: NA
V: TRBV18
J: TRBJ2-5
CDR3: CASSSGTSGGARETQYF

size: few
V: TRBV30
J: TRBJ2-7
CDR3: CAWSVTGRAYEQYF

size: NA
V: TRBV2
J: TRBJ1-1
CDR3: CARGSATEAFF

size: NA
V: TRBV7-8
J: TRBJ1-5
CDR3: CASSYAGDSNQPQHF

size: NA
V: TRBV24-1
J: TRBJ1-2
CDR3: CATSDNRDSRGYGYTF

size: NA
V: TRBV23-1
J: TRBJ1-4
CDR3: CASSQSPKRQAFNEKLFF

size: NA
V: TRBV29-1
J: TRBJ1-1
CDR3: CSVELGGDF

size: NA
V: TRBV6-5
J: TRBJ2-3
CDR3: CATMPSGGTDTQYF